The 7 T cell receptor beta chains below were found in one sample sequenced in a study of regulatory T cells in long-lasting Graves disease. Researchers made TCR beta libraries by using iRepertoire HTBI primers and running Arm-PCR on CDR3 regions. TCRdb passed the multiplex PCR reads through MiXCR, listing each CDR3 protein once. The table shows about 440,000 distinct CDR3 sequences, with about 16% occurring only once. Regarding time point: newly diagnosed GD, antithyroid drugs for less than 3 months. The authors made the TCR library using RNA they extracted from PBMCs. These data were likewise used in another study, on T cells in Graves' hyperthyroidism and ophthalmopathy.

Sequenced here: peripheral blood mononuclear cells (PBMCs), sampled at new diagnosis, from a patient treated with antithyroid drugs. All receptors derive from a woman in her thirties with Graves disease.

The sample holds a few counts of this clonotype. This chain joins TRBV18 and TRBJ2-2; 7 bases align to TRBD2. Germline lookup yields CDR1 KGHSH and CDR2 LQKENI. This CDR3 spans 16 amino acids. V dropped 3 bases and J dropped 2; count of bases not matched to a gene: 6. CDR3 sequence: CASSPVGGSNTGELFF. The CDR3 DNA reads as TGTGCCAGCTCACCCGTCGGCGGGAGTAACACCGGGGAGCTGTTTTTT.

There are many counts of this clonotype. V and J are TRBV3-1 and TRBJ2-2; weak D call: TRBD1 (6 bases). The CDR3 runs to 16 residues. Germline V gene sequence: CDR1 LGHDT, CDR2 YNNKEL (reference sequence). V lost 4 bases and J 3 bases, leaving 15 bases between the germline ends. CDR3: CASSPRTEGYTGELFF. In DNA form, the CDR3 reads TGTGCCAGCAGCCCCAGGACAGAGGGGTACACCGGGGAGCTGTTTTTT.

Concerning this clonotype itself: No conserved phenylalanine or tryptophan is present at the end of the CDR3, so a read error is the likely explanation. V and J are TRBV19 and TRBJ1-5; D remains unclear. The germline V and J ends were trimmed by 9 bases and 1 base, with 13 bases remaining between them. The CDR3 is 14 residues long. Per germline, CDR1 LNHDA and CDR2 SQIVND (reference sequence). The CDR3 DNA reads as TGTGCCAGCATCGGGCTGAGAAGCAATCAGCCCCAGCATCTT. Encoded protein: CASIGLRSNQPQHL.

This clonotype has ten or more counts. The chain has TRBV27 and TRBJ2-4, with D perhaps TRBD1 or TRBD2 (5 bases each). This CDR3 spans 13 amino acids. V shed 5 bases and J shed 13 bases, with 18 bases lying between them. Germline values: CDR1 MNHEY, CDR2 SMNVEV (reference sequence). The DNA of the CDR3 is TGTGCCAGCAGTCCCACATCCCGGGACGGCCAGTACTTC. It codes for CASSPTSRDGQYF.

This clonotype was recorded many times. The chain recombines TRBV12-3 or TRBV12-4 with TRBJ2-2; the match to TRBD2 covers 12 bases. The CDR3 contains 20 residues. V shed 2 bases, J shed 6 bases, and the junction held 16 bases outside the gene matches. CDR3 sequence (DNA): TGTGCCAGCAGTTTATCGCCCCTCCTGCTAGCGGGAGGGCCCCCCGGGGAGCTGTTTTTT. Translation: CASSLSPLLLAGGPPGELFF.

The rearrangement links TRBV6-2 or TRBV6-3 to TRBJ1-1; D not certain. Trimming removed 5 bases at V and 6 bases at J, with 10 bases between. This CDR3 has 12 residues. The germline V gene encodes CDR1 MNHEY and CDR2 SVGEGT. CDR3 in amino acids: CASSRGEAEAFF. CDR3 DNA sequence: TGTGCCAGCAGTCGAGGTGAGGCTGAAGCTTTCTTT.

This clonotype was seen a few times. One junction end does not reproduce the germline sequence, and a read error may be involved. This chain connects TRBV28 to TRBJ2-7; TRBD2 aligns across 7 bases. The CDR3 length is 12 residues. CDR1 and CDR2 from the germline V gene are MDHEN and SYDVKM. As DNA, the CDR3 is TGTGCCAGCAGCCGGCTAGCGGCAAGAGGTTCATTC. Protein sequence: CASSRLAARGSF.